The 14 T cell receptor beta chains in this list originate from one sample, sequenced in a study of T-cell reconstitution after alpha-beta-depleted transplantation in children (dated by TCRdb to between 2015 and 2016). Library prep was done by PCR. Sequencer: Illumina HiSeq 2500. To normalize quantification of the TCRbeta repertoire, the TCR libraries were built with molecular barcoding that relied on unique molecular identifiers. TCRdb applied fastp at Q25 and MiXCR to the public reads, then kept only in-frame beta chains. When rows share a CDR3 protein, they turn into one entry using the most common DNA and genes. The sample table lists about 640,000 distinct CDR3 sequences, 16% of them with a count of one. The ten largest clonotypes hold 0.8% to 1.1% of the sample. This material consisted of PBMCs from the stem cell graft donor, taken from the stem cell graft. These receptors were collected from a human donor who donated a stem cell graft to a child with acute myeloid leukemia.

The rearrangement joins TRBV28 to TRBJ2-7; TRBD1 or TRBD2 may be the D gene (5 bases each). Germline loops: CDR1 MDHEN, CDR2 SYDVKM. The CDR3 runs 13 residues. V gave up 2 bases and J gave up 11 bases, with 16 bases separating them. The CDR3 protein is CASSLIMGTSEYF. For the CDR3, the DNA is TGTGCCAGCAGTTTAATTATGGGGACGTCGGAGTACTTC.

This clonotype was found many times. As DNA, the CDR3 is TGCGCCAGCAGCTTGGTCGGGATAGCCTCCTACAATGAGCAGTTCTTC. The encoded protein is CASSLVGIASYNEQFF. The V gene is TRBV5-1, the J gene TRBJ2-1, with D perhaps TRBD2 (5 bases). V gave up 0 bases and J gave up 0 bases, with 10 bases separating them. This CDR3 has 16 residues. The germline gives CDR1 SGHRS, CDR2 YFSETQ.

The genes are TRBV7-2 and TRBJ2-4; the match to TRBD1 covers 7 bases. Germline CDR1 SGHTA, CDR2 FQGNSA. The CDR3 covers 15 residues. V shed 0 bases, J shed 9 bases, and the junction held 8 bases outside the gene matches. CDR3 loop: CASSLAPDRAVIQYF. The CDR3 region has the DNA TGTGCCAGCAGCTTAGCCCCCGACAGGGCCGTCATTCAGTACTTC.

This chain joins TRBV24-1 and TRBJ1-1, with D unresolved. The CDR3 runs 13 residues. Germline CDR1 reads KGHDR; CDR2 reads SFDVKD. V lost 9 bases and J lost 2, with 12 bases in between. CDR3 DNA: TGTGCCACCTCGGTGGGGTACAACACTGAAGCTTTCTTT. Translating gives CATSVGYNTEAFF.

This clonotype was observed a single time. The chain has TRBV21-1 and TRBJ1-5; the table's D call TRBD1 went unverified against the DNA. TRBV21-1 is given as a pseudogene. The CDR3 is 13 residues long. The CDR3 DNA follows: TGTGCCAGTAAGACAGGGTTCCGTCAGCCCCAGCATTTT. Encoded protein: CASKTGFRQPQHF.

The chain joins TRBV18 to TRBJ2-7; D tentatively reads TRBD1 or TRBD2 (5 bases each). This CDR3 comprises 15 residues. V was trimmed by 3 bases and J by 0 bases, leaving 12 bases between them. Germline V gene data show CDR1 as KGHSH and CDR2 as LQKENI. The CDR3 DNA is TGTGCCAGCTCACCCCGGGACGGTAGCTCCTACGAGCAGTACTTC. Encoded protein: CASSPRDGSSYEQYF.

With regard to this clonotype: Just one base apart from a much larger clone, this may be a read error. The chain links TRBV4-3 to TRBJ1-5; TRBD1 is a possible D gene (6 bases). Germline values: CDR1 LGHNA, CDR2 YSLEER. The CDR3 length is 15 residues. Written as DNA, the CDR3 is TGCGCCAGCAGGCAAGAGCAGGGGACCAGGCAGCCCCAGCATTTT. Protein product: CASRQEQGTRQPQHF.

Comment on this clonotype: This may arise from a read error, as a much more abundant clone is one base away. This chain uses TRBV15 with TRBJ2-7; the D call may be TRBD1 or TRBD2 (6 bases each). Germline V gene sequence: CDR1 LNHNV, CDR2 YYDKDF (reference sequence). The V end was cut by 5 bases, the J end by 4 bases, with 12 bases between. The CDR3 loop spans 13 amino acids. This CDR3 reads CATSEVGGYEQYF. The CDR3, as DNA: TGTGCCACCAGCGAGGTAGGGGGGTACGAGCAGTACTTC.

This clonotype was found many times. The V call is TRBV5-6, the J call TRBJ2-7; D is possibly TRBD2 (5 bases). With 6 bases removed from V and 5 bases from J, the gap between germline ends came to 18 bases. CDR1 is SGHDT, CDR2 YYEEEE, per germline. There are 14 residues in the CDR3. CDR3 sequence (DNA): TGTGCCAGCACCCCCCGAGGGAACAGCCACGAGCAGTACGTC. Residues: CASTPRGNSHEQYV.

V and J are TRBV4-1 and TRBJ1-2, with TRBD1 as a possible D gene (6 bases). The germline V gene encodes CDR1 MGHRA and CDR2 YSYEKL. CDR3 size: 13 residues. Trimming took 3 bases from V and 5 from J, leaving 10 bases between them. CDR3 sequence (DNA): TGCGCCAGCAGCCAGGGACACCCTTATGGCTACACCTTC. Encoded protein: CASSQGHPYGYTF.

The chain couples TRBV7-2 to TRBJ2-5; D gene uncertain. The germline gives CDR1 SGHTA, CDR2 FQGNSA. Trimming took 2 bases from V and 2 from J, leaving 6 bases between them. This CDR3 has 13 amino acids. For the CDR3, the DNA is TGTGCCAGCAGCTTAAACAAACAAGAGACCCAGTACTTC. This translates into CASSLNKQETQYF.

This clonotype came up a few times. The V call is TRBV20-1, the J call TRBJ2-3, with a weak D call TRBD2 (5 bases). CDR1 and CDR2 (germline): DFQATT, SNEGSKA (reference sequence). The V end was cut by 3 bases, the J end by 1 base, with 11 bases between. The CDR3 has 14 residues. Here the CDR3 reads CSARGDTGTDTQYF. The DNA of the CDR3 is TGCAGTGCTAGGGGAGATACAGGCACAGATACGCAGTATTTT.

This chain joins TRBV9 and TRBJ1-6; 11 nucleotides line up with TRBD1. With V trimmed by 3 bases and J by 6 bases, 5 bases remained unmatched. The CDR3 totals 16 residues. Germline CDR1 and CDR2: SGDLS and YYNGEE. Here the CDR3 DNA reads TGTGCCAGCAGCGGACCCGGGACAGGGGGTAATTCACCCCTCCACTTT. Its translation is CASSGPGTGGNSPLHF.

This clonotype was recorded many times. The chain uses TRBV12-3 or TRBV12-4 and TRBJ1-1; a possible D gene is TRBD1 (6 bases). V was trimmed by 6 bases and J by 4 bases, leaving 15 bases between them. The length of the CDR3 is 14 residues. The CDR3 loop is CASSLPQGSTEAFF. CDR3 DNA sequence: TGTGCCAGCAGCCTACCACAGGGTAGCACTGAAGCTTTCTTT.